Below, 2 T cell receptor beta chains from the same sample are listed, as sequenced in a study of T cell repertoires in cytomegalovirus infection. TCRdb re-analysed the reads in MiXCR, keeping a single row per CDR3 protein. Seen here are 200,000 to 300,000 distinct CDR3 sequences, approximately 10% observed once, and the top ten hold less than 15%. The material sequenced was PBMCs. These receptor sequences come from a human donor in good health (CMV status not recorded). Some clones in this sample may be carry-over from other donors' samples.

This clonotype has at least ten counts. The chain links TRBV6-1 to TRBJ2-1; 9 bases align to TRBD2. The CDR3 is 16 amino acids. The germline CDR1 and CDR2 sequences are MNHNS and SASEGT. Trimming cost V 8 bases and J 6 bases; bases outside gene matches: 14. The CDR3 here is CASGRGSSGGLNEQFF. As DNA, the CDR3 is TGTGCCAGCGGGAGGGGGAGTAGCGGGGGTCTCAATGAGCAGTTCTTC.

This chain connects TRBV6-1 to TRBJ1-6, with unresolved D. The CDR3 extends over 12 amino acids. The V gene lost 5 bases and the J gene lost 10 bases, with 9 bases spanning the gap. CDR1 and CDR2 (germline): MNHNS, SASEGT. The CDR3 loop is CASSYPGSPLHF. The DNA for the CDR3 is TGTGCCAGCAGTTACCCGGGGTCACCCCTCCACTTT.